Listed here are 4 T cell receptor beta chains from one sample, sequenced in a study of type 1 regulatory T cells. TCRdb used MiXCR to reprocess the reads, holding one entry per CDR3 protein. The profile covers about 62,000 distinct CDR3 sequences, with over 50% appearing a single time and 1.8% taken by the ten largest. Antigen specificity for these receptors is unknown. Sequenced sample: cultured non-Tr1 T cells, either the whole culture or a sorted T cell fraction (not recorded which). The source of these receptors is a human donor in good health.

This chain links TRBV7-9 with TRBJ2-7; 8 bases are shared with TRBD1. In germline, CDR1 is SEHNR, CDR2 FQNEAQ (reference sequence). CDR3 length: 14 amino acids. J gave up 6 bases and V 4 bases, and 8 bases lay outside the gene matches. CDR3 nucleotides: TGTGCCAGCAGCTCAGACAGGGGTTGGGGCGAGCAGTACTTC. Protein product: CASSSDRGWGEQYF.

V gene TRBV4-3 combines with J gene TRBJ2-3; 9 bases line up with TRBD2. V lost 1 base to trimming and J lost 2 bases; unmatched junction nucleotides: 10. Per the germline V gene, CDR1 is LGHNA and CDR2 is YSLEER. The CDR3 has 18 amino acids. The CDR3 DNA is TGCGCCAGCAGCCAAGCTCGGGCTAGCGGGACCCCCACAGATACGCAGTATTTT. This translates into CASSQARASGTPTDTQYF.

The chain couples TRBV4-2 to TRBJ2-5, with 7 nucleotides matching TRBD2. Germline V CDR1 and CDR2: LGHNA, YNFKEQ. This CDR3 spans 16 amino acids. V lost 1 base and J lost 5; bases outside the gene matches: 10. The CDR3 DNA is TGTGCCAGCAGCCAAGCGGCTAGCGGCACCACTGAGACCCAGTACTTC. Its protein product is CASSQAASGTTETQYF.

This sequence joins TRBV29-1 and TRBJ2-5; 10 positions match TRBD1. Losses at the gene ends were 6 bases for V and 5 bases for J; bases not matched to a gene: 15. This CDR3 has 16 residues. Germline V gene lookup returns CDR1 SQVTM and CDR2 ANQGSEA. The CDR3 DNA follows: TGCAGCGTCGCCGGGCAAGGGACAGGGGCAATGGAGACCCAGTACTTC. Encoded protein: CSVAGQGTGAMETQYF. Complete variable domain (other parts from reference TRBV29-1 and TRBJ2-5): SAVISQKPSRDICQRGTSLTIQCQVDSQVTMMFWYRQQPGQSLTLIATANQGSEATYESGFVIDKFPISRPNLTFSTLTVSNMSPEDSSIYLCSVAGQGTGAMETQYFGPGTRLLVL.